One T cell receptor beta chain is described in this entry. The clone's antigen remains unknown. Base qualities were left out, and no much larger clone turns up one base away. This record comes from a study of T-cell memory formation after mild COVID-19 listed by TCRdb under 2021. Regarding the study in general: TCR sequence clusters from the two donors were found to be largely donor specific. In a couple of donors, T-cell clones that expanded and contracted after mild COVID-19 were followed by sequencing TCRalpha and TCRbeta repertoires longitudinally. Two young, previously healthy adult volunteers, one female and one male, were included in the cohort.

Beyond this particular receptor, the publication reports: Some responding clones were found in pre-infection memory, which suggests that pre-existing cross-reactive memory T cells took part in the SARS-CoV-2 response. Balanced CD4/CD8 phenotypes were observed for clones contracting from day 15 to 85, whereas a bias towards CD4+ was observed for a second wave of clones expanding from day 15 to 37. Contracting CD4+ clones were found mainly in CM and EM memory subsets, while CD8+ clones were enriched in EMRA. SARS-CoV-2 specificity of the second-wave clones peaking on day 37 was not confirmed. Only a couple of mild cases were covered in the study, and larger cohorts including severe cases with pre-infection samples were considered necessary.

Measured from the cysteine to the phenylalanine, the CDR3 is 17 residues long. Of all the DNA, just the CDR3 is kept, 51 bases in frame from base 1. Ficoll-Paque density gradient centrifugation was used to isolate PBMCs. This sample was sequenced with an Illumina NovaSeq 6000. TCRalpha and TCRbeta cDNA libraries were built by 5'RACE with constant-segment primers, adding sample barcodes and unique molecular identifiers. RNA was extracted from every sample with Trizol reagent. Amplification of the libraries took two PCR steps, and the second step added a second sample barcode plus Illumina TruSeq adapters. The libraries were sequenced on an Illumina NovaSeq using 2 x 150 bp paired-end reads. Concerning the study's data processing: With migec v1.2.7, reads were demultiplexed and then collapsed into UMI-guided consensus sequences. Using mixcr v2.1.11, the UMI consensuses were aligned to TRA and TRB V and J templates and assembled into clonotypes. Clonotypes were classified as expanded or contracted when called significant by both edgeR and NoisET, with noise models trained on biological replicates. For edgeR calls, the cutoffs were a false discovery rate-adjusted p below 0.01 and a log2 fold-change threshold of 1. As an exploratory analysis of dynamics, PCA with hierarchical clustering was applied to max-normalized trajectories of the 1000 most abundant clonotypes. The CD4 or CD8 phenotype of responding clones was assigned using the separately sequenced CD4+ and CD8+ repertoires. TCRdb's own reprocessing of the public reads used fastp at Q25 and MiXCR and kept productive beta chains. CDR3 protein duplicates are merged, each entry listing the most common genes and DNA. Clone size and V and J calls follow TCRdb, not the original study. This sample lists 300,000 or so distinct CDR3 sequences; around 15% were detected once. The ten top clones hold roughly 25% of the sample.

Sequenced input: PBMCs or a T cell subset sorted from them (not recorded which). The source is a man aged 18 to 30 who had mild COVID-19 (a few samples of this study predate the infection). The sample titles of this study are shuffled in the database, so cell type and time point are left out; the donor was told from shared clones. The sequence is built from TRBV12-2 and TRBJ1-1. TRBV12-2 is classified as a pseudogene. For the CDR3, the sequence is CASRLALGRLMNTEAFF. The sequenced DNA is TGTGCAAGTCGCTTAGCGTTAGGCAGACTTATGAACACTGAAGCTTTCTTT.